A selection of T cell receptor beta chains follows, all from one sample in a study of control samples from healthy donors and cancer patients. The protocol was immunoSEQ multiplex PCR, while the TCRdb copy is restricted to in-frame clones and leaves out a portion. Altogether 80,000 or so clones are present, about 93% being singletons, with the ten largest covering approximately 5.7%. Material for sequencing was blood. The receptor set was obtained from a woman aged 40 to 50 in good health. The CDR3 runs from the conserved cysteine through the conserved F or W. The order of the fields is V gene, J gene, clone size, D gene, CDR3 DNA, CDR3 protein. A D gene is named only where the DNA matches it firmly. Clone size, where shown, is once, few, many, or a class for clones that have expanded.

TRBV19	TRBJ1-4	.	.	TGTGCCAGTAGCCGACAGGCTCGACTCCTAGCGGAAGGAAAACTGTTTTTT	CASSRQARLLAEGKLFF
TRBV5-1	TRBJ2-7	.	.	TGCGCCAGCAGCTTTAAGGAAGGACGGCACTACGAGCAGTACTTC	CASSFKEGRHYEQYF
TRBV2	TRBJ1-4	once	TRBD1	TGTGCCAGCAGTGTCCTACAGGGGGCGTCTGAAAAACTGTTTTTT	CASSVLQGASEKLFF
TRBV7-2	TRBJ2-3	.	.	TGTGCCAGCAGCCAATCAGCGAGCCTAACAGACACGCAGTATTTT	CASSQSASLTDTQYF
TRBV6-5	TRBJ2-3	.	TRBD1	TGTGCCAGCAGTTACGGGACAGCCAATACGCAGTATTTT	CASSYGTANTQYF
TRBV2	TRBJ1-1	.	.	TGTGCCAGCAGTGGGGACGGTGACACTGAAGCTTTCTTT	CASSGDGDTEAFF
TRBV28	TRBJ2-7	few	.	TGTGCCAGCAGCGGGGGGCCTATCTACGAGCAGTACTTC	CASSGGPIYEQYF
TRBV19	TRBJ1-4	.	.	TGTGCCAGTAGCATCCCGGGGGCAACTAATGAAAAACTGTTTTTT	CASSIPGATNEKLFF
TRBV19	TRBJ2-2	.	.	TGTGCCAGTAGATGGGACGCCGGGGAGCTGTTTTTT	CASRWDAGELFF
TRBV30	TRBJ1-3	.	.	TGTGCCTGGAGTGTAATAGGGTCCGGAAACACCATATATTTT	CAWSVIGSGNTIYF
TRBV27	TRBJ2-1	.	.	TGTGCCAGCAGTTTGCTACTACACAATGAGCAGTTCTTC	CASSLLLHNEQFF
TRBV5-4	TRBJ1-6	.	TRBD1	TGTGCCAGCGGGGAAGGACAGGTCCCCTTTCGATCACCCCTCCACTTT	CASGEGQVPFRSPLHF
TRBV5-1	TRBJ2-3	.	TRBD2	TGCGCCAGCAGCTATATAGCGGGAGGAACCACAGATACGCAGTATTTT	CASSYIAGGTTDTQYF
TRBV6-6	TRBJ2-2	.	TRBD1	TGTGCCAGCAGTTCTCCCGGGCAGGGGGTTCGGGAGCTGTTTTTT	CASSSPGQGVRELFF
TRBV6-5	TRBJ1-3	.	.	TGTGCCAGCAGCTCCGGGGAGGCAAACACCATATATTTT	CASSSGEANTIYF
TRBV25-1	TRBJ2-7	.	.	TGTGCCAGCAGTGGGACTGGAATCTCCTACGAGCAGTACTTC	CASSGTGISYEQYF
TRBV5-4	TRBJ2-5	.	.	TGTGCCAGCAGCTTGGAGGCAGAGACCCAGTACTTC	CASSLEAETQYF
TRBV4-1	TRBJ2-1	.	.	TGCGCCAGCAGCCATGACAGCTCCTACAATGAGCAGTTCTTC	CASSHDSSYNEQFF
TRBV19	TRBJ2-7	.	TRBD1	TGTGCCAGTAGTGCCGGGACAGGGTGGGAAGAGCAGTACTTC	CASSAGTGWEEQYF
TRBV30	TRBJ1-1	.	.	TGTGCCTGGAATTATCCGGGACGAAGAACCGCAGCTTTCTTT	CAWNYPGRRTAAFF
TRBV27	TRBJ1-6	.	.	TGTGCCAGCAGAATAGGGGTAGCCTATAATTCACCCCTCCACTTT	CASRIGVAYNSPLHF
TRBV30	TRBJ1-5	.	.	TGTGCCTCAACCACAGGGAGCAATCAGCCCCAGCATTTT	CASTTGSNQPQHF
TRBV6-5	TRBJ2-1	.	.	TGTGCCAGCAGTTACTCGAGAGGGAGTGGGAATGAGCAGTTCTTC	CASSYSRGSGNEQFF
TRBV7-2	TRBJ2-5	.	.	TGTGCCAGCAGCTTAGGGACTCCTGGTCGGGGGACCCAGTACTTC	CASSLGTPGRGTQYF
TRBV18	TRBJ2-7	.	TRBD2	TGTGCCAGCTCACCTGGACTAGAGGGCGAGCAGTACTTC	CASSPGLEGEQYF
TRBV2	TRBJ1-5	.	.	TGTGCCAGCAGTGAAAGCAGCAGCAATCAGCCCCAGCATTTT	CASSESSSNQPQHF
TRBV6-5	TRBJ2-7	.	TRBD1	TGTGCCAGCAGTTACTACGGACAGGGAGGTTCCTACGAGCAGTACTTC	CASSYYGQGGSYEQYF
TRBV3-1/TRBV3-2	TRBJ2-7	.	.	TGTGCCAGCAGCCAATCTGAGAGGGGGCAGTACTTC	CASSQSERGQYF
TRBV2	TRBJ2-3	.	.	TGTGCCAGCAGTAGGGACGCGGGCTCAGATACGCAGTATTTT	CASSRDAGSDTQYF
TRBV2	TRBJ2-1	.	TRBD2	TGTGCCAGCAGTACGTCACGGGGGGGGACCTACAATGAGCAGTTCTTC	CASSTSRGGTYNEQFF
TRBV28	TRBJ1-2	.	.	TGTGCCAGCAGTGGCGCGCTCCCCCGGGAGTATGGCTACACCTTC	CASSGALPREYGYTF
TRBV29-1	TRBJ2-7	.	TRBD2	TGCAGCGTTGAAGTTATCCAGGGCGGACTAGCCTACGAGCAGTACTTC	CSVEVIQGGLAYEQYF
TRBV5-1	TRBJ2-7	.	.	TGCGCCAGCAGCGAACAGGGTTCCCCCTACGAGCAGTACTTC	CASSEQGSPYEQYF
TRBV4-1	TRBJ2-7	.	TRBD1	TGCGCCAGCAGCCGGACAGGGATTTTTCACGAGCAGTACTTC	CASSRTGIFHEQYF
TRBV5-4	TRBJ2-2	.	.	TGTGCCAGCAGCTCCTACAGGGAGCTCACCGGGGAGCTGTTTTTT	CASSSYRELTGELFF
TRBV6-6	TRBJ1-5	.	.	TGTGCCAGCAGTCGTCGAAAAGACGGGTGGCGCAATCAGCCCCAGCATTTT	CASSRRKDGWRNQPQHF
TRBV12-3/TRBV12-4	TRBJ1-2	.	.	TGTGCCAGCAGTTTACATAATGATGGCTACACCTTC	CASSLHNDGYTF
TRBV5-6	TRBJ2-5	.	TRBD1	TGTGCCAGCAGCTTAGGACAGGCGGAGACCCAGTACTTC	CASSLGQAETQYF
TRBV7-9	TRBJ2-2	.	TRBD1	TGTGCCAGCAGCCCGGGACAGCGGACCGGGGAGCTGTTTTTT	CASSPGQRTGELFF
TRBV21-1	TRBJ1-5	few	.	TGTGCCAGCAGGACAAAGCGCGGCCCGACCCTTAGCAATCAGCCCCAGCATTTT	CASRTKRGPTLSNQPQHF
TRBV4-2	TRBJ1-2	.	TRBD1	TGTGCCAGCAGCCAAGATCGACACAGGGGAGATGGCTACACCTTC	CASSQDRHRGDGYTF
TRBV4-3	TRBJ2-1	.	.	TGCGCCAGCAGCCAAGATCTCCTCGAGGGGCAGTTCTTC	CASSQDLLEGQFF
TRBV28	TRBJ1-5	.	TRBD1	TGTGCCAGCAGTTTACTTCTCGGGACAGGGAGCAATCAGCCCCAGCATTTT	CASSLLLGTGSNQPQHF
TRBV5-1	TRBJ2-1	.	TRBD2	TGCGCCAGCAGCTTTGGCGGGAGCTCCTACAATGAGCAGTTCTTC	CASSFGGSSYNEQFF
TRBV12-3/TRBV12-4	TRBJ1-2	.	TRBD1	TGTGCCAGCAGTCGGACAGGGCGCTATGGCTACACCTTC	CASSRTGRYGYTF
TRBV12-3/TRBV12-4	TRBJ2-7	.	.	TGTGCCAGCAGCCCAGGCTCCTACGAGCAGTACTTC	CASSPGSYEQYF
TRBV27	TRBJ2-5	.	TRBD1	TGTGCCAGCAGTTTATATGTGACAGGGCAAGAGACCCAGTACTTC	CASSLYVTGQETQYF
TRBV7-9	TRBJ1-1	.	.	TGTGCCAGCAGCTTAGAGAGGGGATCAGCTTTCTTT	CASSLERGSAFF
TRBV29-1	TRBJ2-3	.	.	TGCAGCGTTGAAACAGTGCGAGATACGCAGTATTTT	CSVETVRDTQYF
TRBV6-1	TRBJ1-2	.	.	TGTGCCAGCAGTGATCCTGCCTTGGGTGGCTACACCTTC	CASSDPALGGYTF
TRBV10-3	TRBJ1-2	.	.	TGTGCCATCAGACCCCCCCGCGAGGGCTACACCTTC	CAIRPPREGYTF
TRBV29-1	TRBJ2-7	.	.	TGCAGCGGTTTAACCGGGGAGGCCTACGAGCAGTACTTC	CSGLTGEAYEQYF